This T cell receptor beta chain was retrieved from a study of siplizumab effects on memory and regulatory T cells. Repertoires were generated with immunoSEQ multiplex PCR, while TCRdb's copy carries only in-frame clones and drops some. The table lists nearly 85,000 clones, 87% of them singletons, with about 1.4% in the top ten. V lost 3 bases, J lost 5 bases, and 8 bases lay in between. The germline V gene has CDR1 SGHRS and CDR2 YFSETQ. The CDR3 is 12 amino acids. The rearrangement uses TRBV5-1 and TRBJ1-2, with unresolved D. This TCR derives from a human donor in good health. The sample comprised Tregs sorted from blood. CDR3 sequence (DNA): TGCGCCAGCAGCTCAGAACTATATGGCTACACCTTC. Translating gives CASSSELYGYTF.